Listed here are 27 T cell receptor beta chains from one sample, sequenced in a study of T cell repertoires in cytomegalovirus infection. These receptors have no known antigen. From the reads, TCRdb called clonotypes with MiXCR, one entry per CDR3 protein. The sample has 84,000 or so distinct CDR3 sequences; about half are singletons. The sequencing used CD8+ T cells from cultured PBMCs, collected from culture after CMV antigen stimulation. Source of these receptors: a human donor in good health (CMV status not recorded). Some clones in this sample may be carry-over from other donors' samples.

This clonotype came up once. V gene TRBV9 combines with J gene TRBJ2-7, with 16 bases matching TRBD2. The CDR3 is 16 amino acids. Germline V gene data show CDR1 as SGDLS and CDR2 as YYNGEE. V lost 4 bases and J lost 5; bases outside the gene matches: 6. This CDR3 is CASSPGTSGRAHEQYF. Written as DNA, the CDR3 is TGTGCCAGCAGCCCCGGGACTAGCGGGAGGGCCCACGAGCAGTACTTC.

This clonotype came up a few times. The gene calls are TRBV7-8 and TRBJ1-5; D not certain. The germline gives CDR1 SGHVS, CDR2 FQNEAQ. The CDR3 consists of 16 residues. V was pared by 2 bases and J by 2 bases, with 13 bases between. CDR3 sequence: CASSLNPRSGNQPQHF. CDR3 DNA: TGTGCCAGCAGCTTAAACCCTAGAAGCGGCAATCAGCCCCAGCATTTT.

Regarding this clonotype: Sequence at one end of the junction differs from germline and may be a read error. V gene TRBV7-1 combines with J gene TRBJ2-1, with 8 bases identical to TRBD2. TRBV7-1 is filed as an ORF, its function uncertain. The CDR3 covers 15 residues. CDR3 nucleotides: TGTGCCAGCAGAGGACTATCGGGAGGGCCCAGTGAGCATTTCTTC. The encoded protein is CASRGLSGGPSEHFF.

The chain has TRBV12-3 or TRBV12-4 and TRBJ2-1; tentative D call: TRBD1 (6 bases). V was trimmed by 3 bases and J by 3 bases, leaving 12 bases between them. This CDR3 has 15 residues. DNA of the CDR3: TGTGCCAGCAGTTTCCCGTCAGGGGACTACAATGAGCAGTTCTTC. Its protein is CASSFPSGDYNEQFF.

This clonotype was counted a single time. The rearrangement uses TRBV7-2 and TRBJ2-4; TRBD2 matches at 10 bases. The CDR3 totals 12 residues. Per germline, CDR1 SGHTA and CDR2 FQGNSA. The V and J ends lost 4 bases and 14 bases, in that order; junction bases with no gene match: 5. CDR3 DNA: TGTGCCAGCAGCTCCCGGACTAGCGGAAAGTACTTC. Protein product: CASSSRTSGKYF. Drawing the rest from reference TRBV7-2 and TRBJ2-4, the complete variable domain is GAGVSQSPSNKVTEKGKDVELRCDPISGHTALYWYRQSLGQGLEFLIYFQGNSAPDKSGLPSDRFSAERTGGSVSTLTIQRTQQEDSAVYLCASSSRTSGKYFGAGTRLSVL.

The V call is TRBV7-9, the J call TRBJ2-7; 9 bases fit TRBD1. Germline-derived CDR1 and CDR2 are SEHNR and FQNEAQ (reference sequence). V gave up 0 bases and J gave up 3 bases; unmatched junction bases: 3. CDR3 length equals 15 residues. CDR3 sequence reads: CASSLATGGNYEQYF. The CDR3 DNA is TGTGCCAGCAGCTTAGCGACAGGGGGAAACTACGAGCAGTACTTC.

The genes are TRBV29-1 and TRBJ2-3; D unclear. Germline CDR1 is SQVTM and CDR2 is ANQGSEA. The CDR3 consists of 13 residues. Trimming removed 7 bases at V and 1 base at J, with 12 bases between. The CDR3 DNA reads as TGCAGCGCCCAAATATGGGGCACAGATACGCAGTATTTT. Translation: CSAQIWGTDTQYF.

The chain employs TRBV7-6 and TRBJ1-2; D is unclear. The V end lost 5 bases, the J end lost 2 bases, and 9 bases lay between the germline ends. The CDR3 has 13 amino acids. Per the germline V gene, CDR1 is SGHVS and CDR2 is FNYEAQ. CDR3: CASSTVPNYGYTF. The CDR3 region has the DNA TGTGCCAGCAGCACCGTCCCGAACTATGGCTACACCTTC. Using reference TRBV7-6 and TRBJ1-2 for the parts outside the CDR3, the full variable domain is GAGVSQSPRYKVTKRGQDVALRCDPISGHVSLYWYRQALGQGPEFLTYFNYEAQQDKSGLPNDRFSAERPEGSISTLTIQRTEQRDSAMYRCASSTVPNYGYTFGSGTRLTVV.

Notes on this clonotype: Lacking the conserved final phenylalanine or tryptophan, this CDR3 likely reflects a read error. The J gene is TRBJ2-2, the V gene TRBV12-3 or TRBV12-4; D may be TRBD2 (6 bases). The germline V and J ends were trimmed by 4 bases and 11 bases, with 26 bases remaining between them. The CDR3 has 17 amino acids. The CDR3: CASSSQAGGSLFRELFL. CDR3 DNA sequence: TGTGCCAGCAGTTCCCAGGCCGGGGGATCCCTATTCCGAGAGCTGTTTCTT.

Details on this clonotype: Being one base from a much bigger clone, this may be a read error. The chain recombines TRBV7-8 with TRBJ2-1, with D unresolved. This CDR3 is 17 amino acids long. The V gene lost 4 bases and the J gene lost 8 bases, with 24 bases spanning the gap. Germline-derived CDR1 and CDR2 are SGHVS and FQNEAQ. CDR3 sequence (DNA): TGTGCCAGCAGCTCCCGGTGTCGCCGGCCCCAGACGGATGAGCAGTTCTTC. It yields the protein CASSSRCRRPQTDEQFF.

CDR3 protein: CASIPYGGETQYF. The DNA for the CDR3 is TGTGCCAGCATCCCTTACGGGGGGGAGACCCAGTACTTC. This chain links TRBV12-3 or TRBV12-4 with TRBJ2-5; TRBD2 matches at 7 bases. The V segment lost 7 bases and the J segment 5 bases; nucleotides outside the gene matches: 7. The length of the CDR3 is 13 residues.

The table lists this clonotype with a count of one. The chain joins TRBV19 to TRBJ1-5; TRBD1 might be the D (6 bases). Germline CDR1 is LNHDA and CDR2 is SQIVND (reference sequence). The CDR3 consists of 14 residues. V gave up 4 bases and J gave up 3 bases, with 10 bases separating them. Here the CDR3 DNA reads TGTGCCAGTAGTACCGACAGGCTCAATCAGCCCCAGCATTTT. It is translated as CASSTDRLNQPQHF.

This clonotype has only a few counts. The genes are TRBV7-9 and TRBJ1-1; possible D gene TRBD1, 5 bases. This CDR3 has 14 amino acids. Germline-derived CDR1 and CDR2 are SEHNR and FQNEAQ (reference sequence). V shed 6 bases and J shed 9 bases, with 20 bases lying between them. DNA of the CDR3: TGTGCCAGCAGTTCCGGGACCCCACCCCTTCAAGCTTTCTTT. Amino acid sequence: CASSSGTPPLQAFF. Full variable domain (missing parts from reference TRBV7-9 and TRBJ1-1): DTGVSQNPRHKITKRGQNVTFRCDPISEHNRLYWYRQTLGQGPEFLTYFQNEAQLEKSRLLSDRFSAERPKGSFSTLEIQRTEQGDSAMYLCASSSGTPPLQAFFGQGTRLTVV.

This clonotype was counted only a few times. The chain has TRBV28 and TRBJ2-7; D not certain. V was trimmed by 11 bases and J by 3 bases, leaving 20 bases between them. The CDR3 spans 14 residues. Germline loops: CDR1 MDHEN, CDR2 SYDVKM. CDR3 region: CACTPTQLHYEQYV. DNA of the CDR3: TGTGCCTGCACTCCCACCCAACTACACTACGAGCAGTACGTC.

This clonotype was counted a few times. This chain connects TRBV5-4 to TRBJ1-2, with 11 bases identical to TRBD1. Germline CDR1 reads SGHNT; CDR2 reads YYREEE (reference sequence). CDR3 size: 14 residues. V dropped 4 bases and J dropped 6; count of bases not matched to a gene: 5. The CDR3 DNA reads as TGTGCCAGCAGCCAACGGGACAGGGGGGATGGCTACACCTTC. Translation gives CASSQRDRGDGYTF.

The table lists this clonotype with a few counts. The gene calls are TRBV6-2 or TRBV6-3 and TRBJ2-2; D remains unclear. Germline V CDR1 and CDR2: MNHEY, SVGEGT. Trimming pared 5 bases from V and 4 bases from J, leaving 8 bases between. CDR3 size: 13 residues. The CDR3 loop reads CASSTVITGELFF. As DNA, the CDR3 is TGTGCCAGCAGTACAGTTATCACCGGGGAGCTGTTTTTT.

This clonotype was seen only a few times. The V call is TRBV11-1, the J call TRBJ2-7; no definite D call. CDR1 SGHAT and CDR2 FQDESV come from the germline V gene (reference sequence). V lost 1 base, J lost 1 base, and 8 bases lay in between. The CDR3 is 14 amino acids. Here the CDR3 reads CASSLGTASYEQYF. CDR3 DNA sequence: TGTGCCAGCAGCTTAGGAACAGCTTCCTACGAGCAGTACTTC.

This clonotype has more than one count but fewer than ten. V is TRBV4-1 and J is TRBJ2-7, with a weak D call TRBD2 (6 bases). The germline V and J ends were trimmed by 1 base and 1 base, with 26 bases remaining between them. Germline V gene sequence: CDR1 MGHRA, CDR2 YSYEKL. CDR3 length equals 20 residues. CDR3 bases: TGCGCCAGCAGCCAAGTAATTGGCGGGATCCCGGCCATATTGTCCTACGAGCAGTACTTC. The encoded protein is CASSQVIGGIPAILSYEQYF.

The V call is TRBV6-6, the J call TRBJ1-2; 7 nucleotides line up with TRBD1. Germline V gene lookup returns CDR1 MNHNY and CDR2 SVGAGI (reference sequence). The junction had 17 bases not matched to a gene; V was cut back by 2 bases and J by 5 bases. This CDR3 spans 18 amino acids. The CDR3, as DNA: TGTGCCAGCAGTTACCGTGGGACAGTTCAACGACGACCTTATGGCTACACCTTC. Its translation: CASSYRGTVQRRPYGYTF.

J is TRBJ1-2 and V is TRBV19, with D perhaps TRBD1 (6 bases). Germline assignment: CDR1 LNHDA and CDR2 SQIVND (reference sequence). V lost 3 bases and J 4 bases, leaving 15 bases between the germline ends. CDR3 length equals 15 residues. CDR3 sequence: CASSMEEGQFYGYTF. CDR3 bases: TGTGCCAGTAGTATGGAAGAGGGACAATTCTATGGCTACACCTTC.

In its sample, this clonotype was seen a few times. V usage is TRBV11-2 and J usage is TRBJ1-1; TRBD1 matches at 7 bases. Looked up from germline, CDR1 is SGHAT and CDR2 is FQNNGV. This CDR3 is built from 15 residues. Trimming removed 5 bases from V and 0 bases from J; junction bases left unmatched: 6. CDR3 in amino acids: CASSTRQGLNTEAFF. The CDR3 DNA is TGTGCCAGCAGCACACGACAGGGATTGAACACTGAAGCTTTCTTT.

This clonotype was observed a handful of times. The chain links TRBV10-3 to TRBJ1-2; D unclear. The CDR3 is 11 residues long. Trimming removed 3 bases from V and 11 bases from J, with 10 bases in between. Germline V gene data show CDR1 as ENHRY and CDR2 as SYGVKD. The CDR3 DNA sequence: TGTGCCATCAGTGAAGGCAGCCAGTACACCTTC. This translates into CAISEGSQYTF.

The sample holds a few counts of this clonotype. The rearrangement joins TRBV12-3 or TRBV12-4 to TRBJ2-5; 12 nucleotides agree with TRBD2. J was trimmed by 2 bases and V by 5 bases; bases with no gene match: 6. This CDR3 is built from 16 residues. CDR3 sequence: CASSNYGTSGQETQYF. The DNA of the CDR3 is TGTGCCAGCAGTAACTACGGGACTAGCGGGCAAGAGACCCAGTACTTC.

This clonotype was recorded at least ten times. This chain connects TRBV6-5 to TRBJ2-1; D unclear. The V and J ends lost 0 bases and 7 bases respectively, with 7 bases between them. CDR3 length: 13 residues. Germline V CDR1 and CDR2: MNHEY, SVGAGI. The CDR3 bases are TGTGCCAGCAGTTACTCGAACGTTAATGAGCAGTTCTTC. This sequence encodes CASSYSNVNEQFF.

The CDR3, as DNA: TGTGCCAGCAGCCTGGGACAAAGTAGTAGCGATACGCAGTATTTT. It codes for CASSLGQSSSDTQYF. This chain connects TRBV11-3 to TRBJ2-3; D is perhaps TRBD1 (6 bases). The CDR3 spans 15 residues. The V and J ends lost 5 bases and 6 bases respectively, with 18 bases between them. Germline values: CDR1 SGHNT, CDR2 YENEEA.

V gene TRBV7-9 combines with J gene TRBJ1-6, with 8 bases aligning to TRBD1. The V gene's germline CDR1 is SEHNR and CDR2 FQNEAQ (reference sequence). Germline trimming cut 6 bases from V and 8 bases from J; bases unmatched to any gene: 6. This CDR3 has 14 residues. In DNA form, the CDR3 reads TGTGCCAGCAGTCCTGGACAGGGCCATTCACCCCTCCACTTT. Translating it yields CASSPGQGHSPLHF.

This clonotype occurred many times. The V and J genes are TRBV7-9 and TRBJ2-7; tentative D call: TRBD1 (6 bases). Germline V gene data show CDR1 as SEHNR and CDR2 as FQNEAQ (reference sequence). There are 13 residues in the CDR3. Trimming removed 1 base at V and 6 bases at J, with 10 bases between. CDR3 sequence (DNA): TGTGCCAGCAGCTTAGAATGGGGGCCCGAGCAGTACTTC. Amino acid sequence: CASSLEWGPEQYF.